The rows below give T cell receptor beta chains drawn from one sample of a study of OX40 agonist ivuxolimab in advanced cancers. Profiled with immunoSEQ multiplex PCR; TCRdb holds only in-frame clones, not every one. The top ten clones hold 6.5% to 8.5% of a sample with tens of thousands of clones, 84% of them seen once. The sample consisted of CD4+ or CD8+ T cells sorted from blood, taken in a trial of the OX40 agonist ivuxolimab. These receptors all come from an adult with an advanced solid tumor such as melanoma, head and neck, liver or kidney cancer. The CDR3 runs from the conserved cysteine through the conserved F or W. D genes are given only for firm matches. Not every row has a clone size; where given, it reads once, few, many or a size class.

CDR3 DNA: TGTGCCAGCAGCCATTCACAGGGATACGAGCAGTACTTC; CDR3 protein: CASSHSQGYEQYF; J gene: TRBJ2-7; clone size: few; CDR3 length: 13; V gene: TRBV7-6; D gene: .
CDR3 DNA: TGTGCCAGCAGCCCCATTTTAGGGGGGGACACTGAAGCTTTCTTT; CDR3 protein: CASSPILGGDTEAFF; J gene: TRBJ1-1; clone size: .; CDR3 length: 15; V gene: TRBV14; D gene: .
CDR3 DNA: TGTGCCAGCAGTTTCCTAACCCCCTTGGGACAGCCGAACACTGAAGCTTTCTTT; CDR3 protein: CASSFLTPLGQPNTEAFF; J gene: TRBJ1-1; clone size: .; CDR3 length: 18; V gene: TRBV27; D gene: TRBD1
CDR3 DNA: TGTGCCAGTTTTTCCGGGACAGGCTCTGGGGCCAACGTCCTGACTTTC; CDR3 protein: CASFSGTGSGANVLTF; J gene: TRBJ2-6; clone size: .; CDR3 length: 16; V gene: TRBV19; D gene: TRBD1
CDR3 DNA: TGTGCCTCCCGAGGGACAGGGACCGAAAAACTGTTTTTT; CDR3 protein: CASRGTGTEKLFF; J gene: TRBJ1-4; clone size: .; CDR3 length: 13; V gene: TRBV10-3; D gene: TRBD1
CDR3 DNA: TGTGCCAGCAGCCCGGTGGGGGTGTGGACCCAGTACTTC; CDR3 protein: CASSPVGVWTQYF; J gene: TRBJ2-5; clone size: .; CDR3 length: 13; V gene: TRBV14; D gene: .
CDR3 DNA: TGTGCCAGCTCAGGGACAGGGGTTTACAATGAGCAGTTCTTC; CDR3 protein: CASSGTGVYNEQFF; J gene: TRBJ2-1; clone size: .; CDR3 length: 14; V gene: TRBV18; D gene: TRBD1
CDR3 DNA: TGTGCCAGCAGCTTGGTGAACGTCCTGACTTTC; CDR3 protein: CASSLVNVLTF; J gene: TRBJ2-6; clone size: .; CDR3 length: 11; V gene: TRBV7-2; D gene: .
CDR3 DNA: TGTACTTCTCGGAGGGGGAACACCGGGGAGCTGTTTTTT; CDR3 protein: CTSRRGNTGELFF; J gene: TRBJ2-2; clone size: .; CDR3 length: 13; V gene: TRBV27; D gene: .
CDR3 DNA: TGTGCCAGCAGTTATAAGTCTGGGGCCAACGTCCTGACTTTC; CDR3 protein: CASSYKSGANVLTF; J gene: TRBJ2-6; clone size: .; CDR3 length: 14; V gene: TRBV27; D gene: .
CDR3 DNA: TGTGCCAGCTCAGAGAATCACAGGGGCGAGCAGTACTTC; CDR3 protein: CASSENHRGEQYF; J gene: TRBJ2-7; clone size: .; CDR3 length: 13; V gene: TRBV18; D gene: TRBD1
CDR3 DNA: TGTGCCAGCAGCCCCCGACAGGCCTACGAGCAGTACTTC; CDR3 protein: CASSPRQAYEQYF; J gene: TRBJ2-7; clone size: .; CDR3 length: 13; V gene: TRBV7-2; D gene: .
CDR3 DNA: TGTGCCAGCAGCTTGGGGCACGACAGGGCAAATCAGCCCCAGCATTTT; CDR3 protein: CASSLGHDRANQPQHF; J gene: TRBJ1-5; clone size: once; CDR3 length: 16; V gene: TRBV5-6; D gene: TRBD1
CDR3 DNA: TGTGCCAGTAGTATCACAGGGGGCTCCTACGAGCAGTACTTC; CDR3 protein: CASSITGGSYEQYF; J gene: TRBJ2-7; clone size: .; CDR3 length: 14; V gene: TRBV19; D gene: TRBD1